This T cell receptor beta chain appears in the sequencing data of a study of vaccination and CD4 T cells after COVID-19. The wider study: Researchers treated cells with overlapping spike peptides taken from SARS-CoV-2, HCoV-NL63, HCoV-OC43 and HCoV-229E. Broader study findings: Convalescent patients saw a median 86.3% of their reactive clones show up only after vaccination.

As regards this clonotype: Its antigen is unidentified.

V trimming: 5 bases; J trimming: 7 bases; junction bases outside the gene matches: 7. Per the germline V gene, CDR1 is ENHRY and CDR2 is SYGVKD. The CDR3 is 14 residues long. The Oncomine TCR Beta short-read assay generated sequence data from the DNA of cultured CD4+ T cells. Each CDR3 protein gets one entry after TCRdb re-called the PCR reads with MiXCR. The sample holds tens of thousands of distinct CDR3 sequences, roughly 60% seen once. As to treatment: approximately 10-day PBMC culture with coronavirus spike peptide pools or control peptides (ViraFEST assay). ViraFEST grew antigen-specific T cells using peptide pools, then sequenced TCRs. Spanning March to December 2020, the positive PCR dates came before US Alpha, Beta and Delta variants.

The sequencing sample was made of CD4+ T cells from blood, cultured in vitro. The chain combines TRBV10-3 with TRBJ1-5, with 8 bases lining up with TRBD1. The origin of this receptor is a human donor who had recovered from COVID-19. CDR3 nucleotide sequence: TGTGCCATCAGTCCCGGACAGGGAAACCAGCCCCAGCATTTT. Its translation is CAISPGQGNQPQHF.